Listed below are T cell receptor beta chains from one sample, sequenced in a study of shared clonotypes between healthy human individuals. Profiling relied on immunoSEQ multiplex PCR, and the TCRdb table lists in-frame clones only, not all of them. The table shows 550,000 to 850,000 clones, with just under 75% occurring only once. Sequenced material: memory CD4+ T cells sorted from blood. These receptors all stem from a woman aged 25 to 39 in good health. Each CDR3 is given with its conserved first and last residue. The D gene is left open where the match is weak. A clone size is listed for some rows: how often the clone was seen (once, few, many), or a class if it is expanded.

NA | TRBJ2-3 | TRBV7-2 | NA | CASSTSALVADTQYF | TGTGCCAGCAGCACATCTGCGCTAGTTGCAGATACGCAGTATTTT
NA | TRBJ1-3 | TRBV5-8 | NA | CASSLGRPENTIYF | TGTGCCAGCAGCTTAGGCAGGCCTGAAAACACCATATATTTT
NA | TRBJ2-1 | TRBV2 | NA | CASSVRLTHNEQFF | TGTGCCAGCAGTGTCCGCCTAACCCACAATGAGCAGTTCTTC
NA | TRBJ1-2 | TRBV9 | TRBD1 | CASSPVDRLNYGYTF | TGTGCCAGCAGCCCAGTGGACAGGCTGAACTATGGCTACACCTTC
NA | TRBJ2-6 | TRBV27 | NA | CASSLKSGGGSSGANVLTF | TGTGCCAGCAGTTTAAAGTCTGGCGGCGGCAGCTCTGGGGCCAACGTCCTGACTTTC
many | TRBJ2-1 | TRBV27 | NA | CASSFEGNEQFF | TGTGCCAGCAGTTTCGAGGGCAATGAGCAGTTCTTC
many | TRBJ2-1 | TRBV5-4 | NA | CASSLAASNEQFF | TGTGCCAGCAGCTTGGCCGCTAGCAATGAGCAGTTCTTC
NA | TRBJ2-5 | TRBV5-4 | TRBD2 | CASSVAGGPGETQYF | TGTGCCAGCAGTGTAGCGGGAGGGCCCGGAGAGACCCAGTACTTC
few | TRBJ2-7 | TRBV18 | TRBD1 | CASSQAGTGGSEQYF | TGTGCCAGCTCACAAGCCGGGACAGGGGGCTCGGAGCAGTACTTC
NA | TRBJ2-1 | TRBV28 | TRBD2 | CASRYTSGSKSEQFF | TGTGCCAGCAGATATACTAGCGGGAGTAAGAGTGAGCAGTTCTTC
NA | TRBJ2-7 | TRBV28 | NA | CASSLDGYYEQYF | TGTGCCAGCAGTTTAGACGGGTACTACGAGCAGTACTTC
NA | TRBJ2-5 | TRBV11-1 | TRBD2 | CASSLLGLAQETQYF | TGTGCCAGCAGCTTATTGGGACTAGCCCAAGAGACCCAGTACTTC
NA | TRBJ2-2 | TRBV19 | TRBD1 | CASRAGTGDTGELFF | TGTGCCAGTAGGGCCGGGACAGGGGACACCGGGGAGCTGTTTTTT
NA | TRBJ2-7 | TRBV6-6 | TRBD2 | CASIRTSGPYEQYF | TGTGCCAGCATTAGGACTAGCGGGCCCTACGAGCAGTACTTC
many | TRBJ2-5 | TRBV4-2 | TRBD1 | CASSSNRGIQETQYF | TGTGCCAGCAGCTCTAACAGGGGGATACAAGAGACCCAGTACTTC
NA | TRBJ2-7 | TRBV5-1 | NA | CASSFAGAHYEQYF | TGCGCCAGCAGCTTTGCCGGGGCCCACTACGAGCAGTACTTC
NA | TRBJ2-1 | TRBV6-4 | TRBD1 | CASSVQTGVEQFF | TGTGCCAGCAGTGTTCAGACAGGGGTTGAGCAGTTCTTC
NA | TRBJ2-2 | TRBV7-8 | NA | CASSLPLGPNTGELFF | TGTGCCAGCAGCTTACCCCTCGGACCCAACACCGGGGAGCTGTTTTTT
NA | TRBJ2-7 | TRBV19 | TRBD1 | CASSTDRGGDEQYF | TGTGCCAGTAGTACTGACAGGGGCGGCGACGAGCAGTACTTC
NA | TRBJ2-1 | TRBV7-8 | NA | CASSLDRILSYNEQFF | TGTGCCAGCAGCTTAGACAGGATCCTCTCCTACAATGAGCAGTTCTTC
NA | TRBJ2-2 | TRBV7-8 | NA | CASTKGQNTGELFF | TGTGCCAGCACCAAGGGACAGAACACCGGGGAGCTGTTTTTT
NA | TRBJ2-3 | TRBV28 | NA | CASSNQADTQYF | TGTGCCAGCTCAAATCAGGCAGATACGCAGTATTTT
NA | TRBJ2-7 | TRBV2 | TRBD2 | CASSERSGGRADEQYF | TGTGCCAGCAGTGAGAGGAGTGGCGGGAGGGCCGACGAGCAGTACTTC
NA | TRBJ1-4 | TRBV7-8 | NA | CASSLSNEKLFF | TGTGCCAGCAGCTTATCTAATGAAAAACTGTTTTTT
NA | TRBJ1-1 | TRBV6-4 | NA | CASSERVGGANTEAFF | TGTGCCAGCAGTGAGAGGGTTGGCGGAGCAAACACTGAAGCTTTCTTT
NA | TRBJ2-4 | TRBV27 | NA | CASILKRIAKNIQYF | TGTGCCAGCATCTTAAAGAGAATAGCCAAAAACATTCAGTACTTC
NA | TRBJ2-5 | TRBV25-1 | TRBD1 | CASSGKTGGQETQYF | TGTGCCAGCAGTGGCAAGACAGGGGGGCAAGAGACCCAGTACTTC
few | TRBJ1-5 | TRBV28 | TRBD1 | CASSFQTGGAQPQHF | TGTGCCAGCAGTTTCCAGACAGGGGGCGCTCAGCCCCAGCATTTT
few | TRBJ1-2 | TRBV2 | NA | CASPKDSLNYGYTF | TGTGCCAGCCCAAAGGACAGCCTTAACTATGGCTACACCTTC
NA | TRBJ1-1 | TRBV7-8 | NA | CASSPQRGEGTEAFF | TGTGCCAGCAGCCCACAAAGGGGGGAGGGGACTGAAGCTTTCTTT
NA | TRBJ2-5 | TRBV5-5 | NA | CASSWTDQETQYF | TGTGCCAGCAGCTGGACGGACCAAGAGACCCAGTACTTC
NA | TRBJ1-1 | TRBV2 | NA | CASSVGPRAFF | TGTGCCAGCAGTGTGGGACCCCGGGCTTTCTTT
NA | TRBJ2-2 | TRBV4-2 | TRBD1 | CASSQAKGGVGNTGELFF | TGTGCCAGCAGCCAAGCGAAAGGGGGCGTAGGGAACACCGGGGAGCTGTTTTTT
NA | TRBJ2-3 | TRBV5-8 | NA | CASSPRRAFHTDTQYF | TGTGCCAGCAGCCCCCGGCGGGCTTTCCACACAGATACGCAGTATTTT
once | TRBJ1-4 | TRBV4-1 | NA | CASSQESSIVEKLFF | TGCGCCAGCAGCCAAGAGTCCTCGATTGTAGAAAAACTGTTTTTT
NA | TRBJ2-3 | TRBV2 | TRBD1 | CASRGQDLGTDTQYF | TGTGCCAGCAGAGGACAGGACCTCGGCACAGATACGCAGTATTTT
NA | TRBJ2-1 | TRBV18 | TRBD2 | CASSPMRSGGSYNEQFF | TGTGCCAGCTCACCTATGCGCAGCGGGGGATCCTACAATGAGCAGTTCTTC
many | TRBJ1-2 | TRBV5-1 | TRBD1 | CASSPGTGDVGYTF | TGCGCCAGCAGCCCCGGGACAGGGGACGTTGGCTACACCTTC
NA | TRBJ2-7 | TRBV5-1 | TRBD2 | CASSPIAGTNYEQYF | TGCGCCAGCAGCCCGATAGCGGGAACCAACTACGAGCAGTACTTC
NA | TRBJ1-1 | TRBV29-1 | NA | CSVVGGNTEAFF | TGCAGCGTGGTTGGCGGGAACACTGAAGCTTTCTTT
NA | TRBJ1-2 | TRBV4-1 | TRBD1 | CASSQVGTVGNGGYTF | TGCGCCAGCAGCCAAGTAGGGACAGTCGGTAACGGTGGCTACACCTTC
NA | TRBJ2-2 | TRBV11-2 | TRBD1 | CASSPRPATGIGELFF | TGTGCCAGCAGCCCCCGCCCCGCGACAGGGATCGGGGAGCTGTTTTTT
NA | TRBJ2-4 | TRBV6-4 | NA | CASSDSKGLASAKNIQYF | TGTGCCAGCAGTGACTCGAAGGGCCTCGCCTCCGCCAAAAACATTCAGTACTTC
NA | TRBJ2-5 | TRBV4-1 | NA | CASSQDRGETQYF | TGCGCCAGCAGCCAAGATCGGGGAGAGACCCAGTACTTC
NA | TRBJ1-4 | TRBV29-1 | TRBD1 | CSVVIPGTGRGKLFF | TGCAGCGTGGTCATCCCCGGGACAGGGAGGGGGAAACTGTTTTTT
few | TRBJ1-4 | TRBV28 | NA | CARKGGDGEKLFF | TGTGCCAGGAAGGGGGGAGACGGAGAAAAACTGTTTTTT
NA | TRBJ1-1 | TRBV30 | NA | CAWSFGGTEAFF | TGTGCCTGGAGTTTCGGGGGTACTGAAGCTTTCTTT
NA | TRBJ2-7 | TRBV7-8 | NA | CASSSLPDISPYEQYF | TGTGCCAGCAGCTCCCTTCCGGACATCAGCCCCTACGAGCAGTACTTC
NA | TRBJ2-7 | TRBV2 | NA | CASSVRVSLGEQYF | TGTGCCAGCAGTGTAAGGGTTTCCTTAGGGGAGCAGTACTTC
NA | TRBJ1-2 | TRBV2 | NA | CASSEADRRKYYYGYTF | TGTGCCAGCAGTGAAGCTGATCGGCGGAAATACTACTATGGCTACACCTTC
NA | TRBJ1-1 | TRBV5-1 | TRBD1 | CASGSRTGGRLNTEAFF | TGCGCCAGCGGATCGCGGACAGGGGGACGGTTGAACACTGAAGCTTTCTTT
NA | TRBJ2-7 | TRBV15 | TRBD2 | CATSRAVASGSYEQYF | TGTGCCACCAGCAGAGCGGTAGCTAGCGGGAGTTACGAGCAGTACTTC
NA | TRBJ2-7 | TRBV4-2 | TRBD2 | CASSQVHSGRAQLEQYF | TGTGCCAGCAGCCAGGTTCATAGCGGGAGGGCCCAACTCGAGCAGTACTTC
NA | TRBJ2-3 | TRBV28 | TRBD2 | CASEGGRDTQYF | TGTGCCAGCGAAGGCGGGAGGGATACGCAGTATTTT
NA | TRBJ1-4 | TRBV5-1 | NA | CASSWTPTDEKLFF | TGCGCCAGCAGTTGGACACCGACGGATGAAAAACTGTTTTTT
few | TRBJ1-2 | TRBV11-2 | NA | CASSFRGGYTF | TGTGCCAGCAGCTTCAGAGGGGGCTACACCTTC
NA | TRBJ2-5 | TRBV27 | NA | CASSGGSLGTQYF | TGTGCTTCAAGTGGGGGTTCCCTAGGGACCCAGTACTTC
once | TRBJ2-2 | TRBV7-3 | NA | CASSPGTPAVGELFF | TGTGCCAGCAGCCCAGGGACTCCGGCTGTGGGGGAGCTGTTTTTT
NA | TRBJ2-5 | TRBV27 | TRBD2 | CASSSSGTSGRETQYF | TGTGCCAGCAGTTCATCCGGGACTAGCGGGAGGGAGACCCAGTACTTC